This T cell receptor beta chain was observed in a study of blood T cell repertoires in COVID-19. The length of the CDR3 is 16 residues. With 1 base removed from V and 2 bases from J, the gap between germline ends came to 15 bases. Germline loops: CDR1 LGHNA, CDR2 YNFKEQ. This clone was seen only a few times. Measured with immunoSEQ multiplex PCR; TCRdb has only the in-frame clones, and not every one. The sample contains 400,000 to 550,000 clones, 70% to 90% of which appear only once. The rearrangement uses TRBV4-2 and TRBJ2-7, with D possibly being TRBD2 (6 bases). What was sequenced was PBMCs or T cells enriched from blood (not recorded which). This receptor was identified in a woman aged 18-29 years with acute COVID-19. This CDR3 is CASSQVGAGRTYEQYF. The DNA for the CDR3 is TGTGCCAGCAGCCAAGTCGGGGCGGGACGGACCTACGAGCAGTACTTC.